This T cell receptor beta chain was retrieved from a study of radiotherapy plus CTLA-4 blockade in lung cancer listed by TCRdb under 2018. Study-level background: Objective responses occurred in about 20% of enrolled patients, and under 40% achieved disease control. Broader findings and caveats from the paper: The strongest predictors of response, as reported, were early dynamic changes in blood T cell clones along with a rise in serum interferon-beta after radiation. After treatment with radiotherapy and ipilimumab, TCR clones that came from tumors expanded in the peripheral blood.

The CDR3 goes from the cysteine to the phenylalanine over 13 residues. The retained sequence is limited to the CDR3, 39 bases, with the frame set at the first base. For CDR1 and CDR2, the germline V gene lists MDHEN and SYDVKM. V sheds 7 bases and J sheds 4 bases, leaving 13 bases between their ends. To prepare the library, the immunoSEQ multiplex PCR assay was applied. Held by TCRdb, this immuneACCESS table contains in-frame sequences only and omits some clones. Under half of the omission traces to an unresolved V gene where checked; the cause of the rest is unknown. The sample table holds around 71,000 clones, of which 65% to 85% were seen once. Roughly 15% of the sample is in the top ten clones. The study tested focal radiation therapy combined with CTLA-4 blockade (ipilimumab) in patients with chemo-refractory metastatic non-small-cell lung cancer. A note on this clone: What antigen it recognizes has not been identified. No per-base quality is available; no much larger clone lies one base away.

The material was peripheral blood, obtained from a patient treated with radiotherapy plus ipilimumab. The chain joins TRBV28 to TRBJ2-5; a weak D assignment points to TRBD2 (6 bases agree). The receptor comes from a human donor with non-small cell lung cancer whose response to radiotherapy plus ipilimumab could not be evaluated. Some clones in this sample may be carry-over from other donors' samples. The nucleotides read TGTGCCAGCACCCCGGGCGGGGTAGAGACCCAGTACTTC. It is translated as CASTPGGVETQYF.